The subject of this entry is one TCR beta chain. Its antigen remains unknown. The data derive from a study of blood T cells in healthy people across ages. PCR was performed a second time for about 7 to 11 cycles using a sample-barcoded 5' primer and a J-beta primer mix. From each sample, at least 2.5 million paired-end reads containing CDR3 were obtained. TCRdb ran MiXCR on the 5' RACE reads and lists one entry per CDR3 protein. This table holds hundreds of thousands of distinct CDR3 sequences, 58% found once. Germline values: CDR1 DFQATT, CDR2 SNEGSKA (reference sequence). Trimming pared 0 bases from V and 0 bases from J, leaving 14 bases between. The CDR3 spans 16 residues. Overall study results and limits: Unknown donor CMV status possibly confounded expanded clonotype changes. No conclusive comparison of naive versus antigen-experienced cells was possible with unsorted PBMCs.

The sample taken for sequencing was blood. The gene calls are TRBV20-1 and TRBJ2-5; D tentatively reads TRBD1 or TRBD2 (5 bases each). This receptor was taken from a man aged 25 to 40 in good health. DNA of the CDR3: TGCAGTGCTAGAGATTTCGGGACGGGGTACCAAGAGACCCAGTACTTC. It translates to CSARDFGTGYQETQYF.